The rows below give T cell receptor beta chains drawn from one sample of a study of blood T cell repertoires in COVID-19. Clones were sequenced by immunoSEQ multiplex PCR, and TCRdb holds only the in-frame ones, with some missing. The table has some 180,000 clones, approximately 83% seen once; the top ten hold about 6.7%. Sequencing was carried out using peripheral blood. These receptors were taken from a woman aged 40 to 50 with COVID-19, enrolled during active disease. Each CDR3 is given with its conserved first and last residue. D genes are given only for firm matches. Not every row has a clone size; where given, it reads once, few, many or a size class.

CDR3 DNA: TGTGCCAGCAGAATAGGGTGGGGCGGCAATCAGCCCCAGCATTTT; CDR3 protein: CASRIGWGGNQPQHF; J gene: TRBJ1-5; D gene: NA; CDR3 length: 15; clone size: NA; V gene: TRBV6-5
CDR3 DNA: TGTGCCAGCAGCTTATTTTCAGGGAACACTGAAGCTTTCTTT; CDR3 protein: CASSLFSGNTEAFF; J gene: TRBJ1-1; D gene: NA; CDR3 length: 14; clone size: NA; V gene: TRBV7-8
CDR3 DNA: TGTGCCAGCAACATCTGGCGGGAGCCCTACGAGCAGTACTTC; CDR3 protein: CASNIWREPYEQYF; J gene: TRBJ2-7; D gene: TRBD2; CDR3 length: 14; clone size: NA; V gene: TRBV2
CDR3 DNA: TGTGCCAGTAGGACAGGGGGCGCAAAGACCCAGTACTTC; CDR3 protein: CASRTGGAKTQYF; J gene: TRBJ2-5; D gene: TRBD1; CDR3 length: 13; clone size: NA; V gene: TRBV19
CDR3 DNA: TGTGCCAGCAGTTCAAACCTGGGCCGGCAGCCCCAGCATTTT; CDR3 protein: CASSSNLGRQPQHF; J gene: TRBJ1-5; D gene: NA; CDR3 length: 14; clone size: NA; V gene: TRBV28
CDR3 DNA: TGTGCCAGCAGAGGACAGGGGGCGAGGAATTCACCCCTCCACTTT; CDR3 protein: CASRGQGARNSPLHF; J gene: TRBJ1-6; D gene: TRBD1; CDR3 length: 15; clone size: NA; V gene: TRBV6-5
CDR3 DNA: TGTGCCAGCAGTCCCCGGGCCGGGACAGGTGAATATGGCTACACCTTC; CDR3 protein: CASSPRAGTGEYGYTF; J gene: TRBJ1-2; D gene: TRBD1; CDR3 length: 16; clone size: NA; V gene: TRBV27
CDR3 DNA: TGCGCCAGCAGTGCCCCCGGGTCAGATACGCAGTATTTT; CDR3 protein: CASSAPGSDTQYF; J gene: TRBJ2-3; D gene: NA; CDR3 length: 13; clone size: NA; V gene: TRBV10-1
CDR3 DNA: TGCGCCAGCAGCTTGCAGGGTGAAGAGACCCAGTACTTC; CDR3 protein: CASSLQGEETQYF; J gene: TRBJ2-5; D gene: NA; CDR3 length: 13; clone size: NA; V gene: TRBV5-1
CDR3 DNA: TGTGCCAGCAGTTTCGGGACAGGAACCTATGGCTACACCTTC; CDR3 protein: CASSFGTGTYGYTF; J gene: TRBJ1-2; D gene: TRBD1; CDR3 length: 14; clone size: NA; V gene: TRBV27
CDR3 DNA: TGTGCCAGCAGTCATGAGGGGGCAACTAATGAAAAACTGTTTTTT; CDR3 protein: CASSHEGATNEKLFF; J gene: TRBJ1-4; D gene: NA; CDR3 length: 15; clone size: NA; V gene: TRBV6-5
CDR3 DNA: TGCAGCGTGACAGGGACTTGGACTGAAGCTTTCTTT; CDR3 protein: CSVTGTWTEAFF; J gene: TRBJ1-1; D gene: TRBD1; CDR3 length: 12; clone size: NA; V gene: TRBV29-1
CDR3 DNA: TGCGCCACCAACGCCGGGACAGAAACCCGGTCGGGCTTC; CDR3 protein: CATNAGTETRSGF; J gene: TRBJ1-2; D gene: TRBD1; CDR3 length: 13; clone size: NA; V gene: TRBV5-1
CDR3 DNA: TGTGCCATCATGGCGGGCAGATCAAATTCACCCCTCCACTTT; CDR3 protein: CAIMAGRSNSPLHF; J gene: TRBJ1-6; D gene: NA; CDR3 length: 14; clone size: NA; V gene: TRBV2
CDR3 DNA: TGTGCCAGCAGCCTTACGGGGATCATGGCTTACTACACCTTC; CDR3 protein: CASSLTGIMAYYTF; J gene: TRBJ1-2; D gene: NA; CDR3 length: 14; clone size: NA; V gene: TRBV27
CDR3 DNA: TGTGCCAGCAGTTATAGTGTAGATACGCAGTATTTT; CDR3 protein: CASSYSVDTQYF; J gene: TRBJ2-3; D gene: NA; CDR3 length: 12; clone size: NA; V gene: TRBV13
CDR3 DNA: TGCGCCAGCAGCCCTCGGGAGTCTGGAAACACCATATATTTT; CDR3 protein: CASSPRESGNTIYF; J gene: TRBJ1-3; D gene: NA; CDR3 length: 14; clone size: NA; V gene: TRBV4-1
CDR3 DNA: TGCAGTGCTGTCCTGACTGAGACCCAGTACTTC; CDR3 protein: CSAVLTETQYF; J gene: TRBJ2-5; D gene: NA; CDR3 length: 11; clone size: once; V gene: TRBV20-1
CDR3 DNA: TGTGCCAGCAGCTTGTCCCTGGAGGGGGAGCTGTTTTTT; CDR3 protein: CASSLSLEGELFF; J gene: TRBJ2-2; D gene: NA; CDR3 length: 13; clone size: NA; V gene: TRBV5-6
CDR3 DNA: TGTGCCAGCAGTCCCAGGAACTATGGCTACACCTTC; CDR3 protein: CASSPRNYGYTF; J gene: TRBJ1-2; D gene: NA; CDR3 length: 12; clone size: once; V gene: TRBV2
CDR3 DNA: TGTGCCAGCAGCCCTGAGATGAATTTTAAGTGGGCGCGAAGAACTGAAGCTTTCTTT; CDR3 protein: CASSPEMNFKWARRTEAFF; J gene: TRBJ1-1; D gene: NA; CDR3 length: 19; clone size: NA; V gene: TRBV3-1/TRBV3-2
CDR3 DNA: TGTGCCGCAACAGGGGAACGAGCTGGTGGCTACACCTTC; CDR3 protein: CAATGERAGGYTF; J gene: TRBJ1-2; D gene: TRBD1; CDR3 length: 13; clone size: many; V gene: TRBV2
CDR3 DNA: TGTGCCAGCAGCGTAGCCGTTACAAATTCACCCCTCCACTTT; CDR3 protein: CASSVAVTNSPLHF; J gene: TRBJ1-6; D gene: NA; CDR3 length: 14; clone size: NA; V gene: TRBV9
CDR3 DNA: TGTGCCAGCATTTGGACCGCAGGGGCCACTGAAGCTTTCTTT; CDR3 protein: CASIWTAGATEAFF; J gene: TRBJ1-1; D gene: NA; CDR3 length: 14; clone size: NA; V gene: TRBV6-5
CDR3 DNA: TGCAGTGCGAATGACAAGAATAAAGCTTTCTTT; CDR3 protein: CSANDKNKAFF; J gene: TRBJ1-1; D gene: NA; CDR3 length: 11; clone size: once; V gene: TRBV20-1
CDR3 DNA: TGTGCCAGCAGCCAAGAGATCGGGACAGGTGATGGCTACACCTTC; CDR3 protein: CASSQEIGTGDGYTF; J gene: TRBJ1-2; D gene: TRBD1; CDR3 length: 15; clone size: few; V gene: TRBV4-2
CDR3 DNA: TGTGCCAGCAGTTGGAGTCGCCCAGATACGCAGTATTTT; CDR3 protein: CASSWSRPDTQYF; J gene: TRBJ2-3; D gene: NA; CDR3 length: 13; clone size: NA; V gene: TRBV28
CDR3 DNA: TGTGCCAGCAGTGAATGGGACAGGGGCCTCAATGGCTACACCTTC; CDR3 protein: CASSEWDRGLNGYTF; J gene: TRBJ1-2; D gene: TRBD1; CDR3 length: 15; clone size: NA; V gene: TRBV25-1
CDR3 DNA: TGTGCCAGCCATACTACGATCTCTGGAAACACCATATATTTT; CDR3 protein: CASHTTISGNTIYF; J gene: TRBJ1-3; D gene: NA; CDR3 length: 14; clone size: few; V gene: TRBV27
CDR3 DNA: TGTGCCAGCAGCCAAGCCCGACATCCGACAGATTCACCCCTCCACTTT; CDR3 protein: CASSQARHPTDSPLHF; J gene: TRBJ1-6; D gene: NA; CDR3 length: 16; clone size: NA; V gene: TRBV3-1/TRBV3-2
CDR3 DNA: TGTGCCAGCAGTTTCTCAGGGGGTTTGAACACCGGGGAGCTGTTTTTT; CDR3 protein: CASSFSGGLNTGELFF; J gene: TRBJ2-2; D gene: TRBD1; CDR3 length: 16; clone size: once; V gene: TRBV6-2/TRBV6-3
CDR3 DNA: TGTGCCAGCAGCGTACAGGGATCTGGAAACACCATATATTTT; CDR3 protein: CASSVQGSGNTIYF; J gene: TRBJ1-3; D gene: NA; CDR3 length: 14; clone size: NA; V gene: TRBV5-5
CDR3 DNA: TGCGCCAGCAGCCTAGTACCGGGACAGGGTTTGACTCAGCCCCAGCATTTT; CDR3 protein: CASSLVPGQGLTQPQHF; J gene: TRBJ1-5; D gene: TRBD1; CDR3 length: 17; clone size: many; V gene: TRBV4-1
CDR3 DNA: TGTGCCAGCAGCGGGGGACAGGGGGAAGCCTATGGCTACACCTTC; CDR3 protein: CASSGGQGEAYGYTF; J gene: TRBJ1-2; D gene: TRBD1; CDR3 length: 15; clone size: NA; V gene: TRBV5-5
CDR3 DNA: TGTGCCAGCAGCGCGAGGACAGGGCCCTACGAGCAGTACTTC; CDR3 protein: CASSARTGPYEQYF; J gene: TRBJ2-7; D gene: TRBD1; CDR3 length: 14; clone size: NA; V gene: TRBV7-6
CDR3 DNA: TGTGCCAGCAGCTTAGACCAGGATTCACCCCTCCACTTT; CDR3 protein: CASSLDQDSPLHF; J gene: TRBJ1-6; D gene: NA; CDR3 length: 13; clone size: NA; V gene: TRBV7-9
CDR3 DNA: TGCGCCAGCAGCTCGGGGGACAGGGGCTATGGCTACACCTTC; CDR3 protein: CASSSGDRGYGYTF; J gene: TRBJ1-2; D gene: TRBD1; CDR3 length: 14; clone size: once; V gene: TRBV5-1
CDR3 DNA: TGTGCTAGTGGTTTGGTTACAGGGGCAAGCTATGGCTACACCTTC; CDR3 protein: CASGLVTGASYGYTF; J gene: TRBJ1-2; D gene: TRBD1; CDR3 length: 15; clone size: NA; V gene: TRBV12-5
CDR3 DNA: TGCGCCAGCAGCCAAAATGGCAGGGATGAGCAGTTCTTC; CDR3 protein: CASSQNGRDEQFF; J gene: TRBJ2-1; D gene: NA; CDR3 length: 13; clone size: NA; V gene: TRBV4-1
CDR3 DNA: TGTGCCAGCAGCCTCGAAGGGGGATATCAGCCCCAGCATTTT; CDR3 protein: CASSLEGGYQPQHF; J gene: TRBJ1-5; D gene: NA; CDR3 length: 14; clone size: NA; V gene: TRBV28
CDR3 DNA: TGTGCCAGCAGGACAGTCGGAAACACCATATATTTT; CDR3 protein: CASRTVGNTIYF; J gene: TRBJ1-3; D gene: NA; CDR3 length: 12; clone size: NA; V gene: TRBV25-1
CDR3 DNA: TGTGCCAGCAGCAGGAGACTGGAACAAGAGACCCAGTACTTC; CDR3 protein: CASSRRLEQETQYF; J gene: TRBJ2-5; D gene: NA; CDR3 length: 14; clone size: NA; V gene: TRBV7-9
CDR3 DNA: TGTGCCACCAGCAGAGAGGGGTATGGGGGGACCGGGGAGCTGTTTTTT; CDR3 protein: CATSREGYGGTGELFF; J gene: TRBJ2-2; D gene: NA; CDR3 length: 16; clone size: NA; V gene: TRBV15
CDR3 DNA: TGTGCCAGCAGCCAAGATCCCAGGGCGACCTACGAGCAGTACTTC; CDR3 protein: CASSQDPRATYEQYF; J gene: TRBJ2-7; D gene: NA; CDR3 length: 15; clone size: NA; V gene: TRBV4-2
CDR3 DNA: TGTGCCAGCACCCCAACGGGGGGGTCGGGTACGCAGTATTTT; CDR3 protein: CASTPTGGSGTQYF; J gene: TRBJ2-3; D gene: TRBD2; CDR3 length: 14; clone size: NA; V gene: TRBV6-5
CDR3 DNA: TGTGCCAGCAGCCAAGTCGGGTCAGGGTTATTGAATGAGCAGTTCTTC; CDR3 protein: CASSQVGSGLLNEQFF; J gene: TRBJ2-1; D gene: NA; CDR3 length: 16; clone size: NA; V gene: TRBV3-1/TRBV3-2
CDR3 DNA: TGCAGCGTTGAAGATCGCAGGGGCGTAGTGAACACTGAAGCTTTCTTT; CDR3 protein: CSVEDRRGVVNTEAFF; J gene: TRBJ1-1; D gene: NA; CDR3 length: 16; clone size: NA; V gene: TRBV29-1
CDR3 DNA: TGTGCCAGCAGCTTAATGAGCGGGAGTACCAATGAGCAGTTCTTC; CDR3 protein: CASSLMSGSTNEQFF; J gene: TRBJ2-1; D gene: TRBD2; CDR3 length: 15; clone size: NA; V gene: TRBV11-1